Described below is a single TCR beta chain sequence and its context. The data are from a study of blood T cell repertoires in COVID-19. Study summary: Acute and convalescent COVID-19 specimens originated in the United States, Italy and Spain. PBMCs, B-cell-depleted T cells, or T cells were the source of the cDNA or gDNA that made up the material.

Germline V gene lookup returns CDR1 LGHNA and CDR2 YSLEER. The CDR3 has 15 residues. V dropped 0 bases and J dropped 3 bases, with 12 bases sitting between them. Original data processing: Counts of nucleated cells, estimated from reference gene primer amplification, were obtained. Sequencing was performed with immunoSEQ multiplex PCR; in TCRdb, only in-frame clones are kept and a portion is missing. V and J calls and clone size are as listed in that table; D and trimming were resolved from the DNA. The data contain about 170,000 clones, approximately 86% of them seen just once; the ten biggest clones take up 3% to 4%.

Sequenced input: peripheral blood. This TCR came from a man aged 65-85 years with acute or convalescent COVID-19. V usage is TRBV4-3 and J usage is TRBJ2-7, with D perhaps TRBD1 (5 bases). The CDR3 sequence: CASSQDPRVGYEQYF. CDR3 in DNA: TGCGCCAGCAGCCAAGATCCCAGGGTTGGCTACGAGCAGTACTTC.